The 26 T cell receptor beta chains listed next were all sequenced from one sample in a study of T cell responses to AZD1222 COVID-19 vaccine. Sequencing used immunoSEQ multiplex PCR; TCRdb keeps in-frame clones, though not all of them. The sample lists 150,000 to 200,000 clones; around nine tenths were seen once. The material was peripheral blood, obtained 28 days after the second AZD1222 dose. These receptors all come from an adult who received the AZD1222 COVID-19 vaccine.

The chain uses TRBV28 and TRBJ2-7, with 7 bases identical to TRBD2. With 7 bases clipped from V and 6 bases from J, the junction kept 12 bases outside the gene matches. This CDR3 spans 14 amino acids. Germline V gene lookup returns CDR1 MDHEN and CDR2 SYDVKM. CDR3 coding DNA: TGTGCCAGCACTCTTTCGGGAGCGGGATTCGAGCAGTACTTC. This gives the protein CASTLSGAGFEQYF.

This clone was seen a single time. Other DNA sequences from this sample encode an identical CDR3 as well. The chain employs TRBV5-1 and TRBJ2-5; D gene unclear. The CDR3 length is 12 residues. V shed 4 bases and J shed 0 bases, with 4 bases lying between them. Germline V gives CDR1 SGHRS, CDR2 YFSETQ. The CDR3 nucleotides read TGCGCCAGCAGCCTAAACCAAGAGACCCAGTACTTC. This gives the protein CASSLNQETQYF.

This clone was counted a single time. The gene calls are TRBV4-1 and TRBJ2-7, with a possible D match to TRBD2 (6 bases). The CDR3 contains 15 residues. Trimming took 1 base from V and 4 from J, leaving 14 bases between them. In germline, CDR1 is MGHRA, CDR2 YSYEKL. The CDR3 region has the DNA TGCGCCAGCAGCCAAGCCCGGGGGAGCGAATACGAGCAGTACTTC. This codes for CASSQARGSEYEQYF.

The chain couples TRBV5-4 to TRBJ2-5; 7 bases map to TRBD1. CDR1 is SGHNT, CDR2 YYREEE, per germline (reference sequence). The CDR3 loop spans 16 amino acids. Trimming at V came to 3 bases and at J to 1 base, leaving 9 bases not matched to a gene. CDR3: CASSSPGRGLQETQYF. The CDR3 DNA sequence: TGTGCCAGCAGCTCCCCCGGTAGGGGGCTCCAAGAGACCCAGTACTTC. Full variable domain (missing parts from reference TRBV5-4 and TRBJ2-5): ETGVTQSPTHLIKTRGQQVTLRCSSQSGHNTVSWYQQALGQGPQFIFQYYREEENGRGNFPPRFSGLQFPNYSSELNVNALELDDSALYLCASSSPGRGLQETQYFGPGTRLLVL.

The chain uses TRBV28 and TRBJ1-4; D unresolved. Germline CDR1 is MDHEN and CDR2 is SYDVKM. The CDR3 has 15 amino acids. Trimming took off 2 bases at V and 4 bases at J, with 11 bases between the two ends. This CDR3 is CASSLIAGYNEKLFF. The CDR3 DNA sequence: TGTGCCAGCAGTTTAATTGCAGGCTATAATGAAAAACTGTTTTTT.

In this sample, this clone turned up a few times. The V gene is TRBV18, the J gene TRBJ1-5; 7 nucleotides line up with TRBD1. The CDR3 has 15 amino acids. CDR1 and CDR2 (germline): KGHSH, LQKENI. The junction had 7 bases not matched to a gene; V was cut back by 2 bases and J by 6 bases. This CDR3 is CASSPFTGVGQPQHF. The CDR3, as DNA: TGTGCCAGCTCACCATTCACAGGGGTTGGTCAGCCCCAGCATTTT.

The chain has TRBV10-3 and TRBJ1-5; D gene uncertain. The CDR3 is 14 residues long. With 2 bases removed from V and 3 bases from J, the gap between germline ends came to 8 bases. Germline V gene lookup returns CDR1 ENHRY and CDR2 SYGVKD. CDR3: CAISEVGPNQPQHF. CDR3 nucleotides: TGTGCCATCAGTGAGGTAGGGCCCAATCAGCCCCAGCATTTT.

This chain connects TRBV5-1 to TRBJ2-1; perhaps TRBD2 as D (5 bases). The CDR3 has 12 amino acids. Germline V lookup: CDR1 SGHRS, CDR2 YFSETQ. Trimming pared 5 bases from V and 10 bases from J, leaving 13 bases between. The CDR3 region has the DNA TGCGCCAGCAGTATGGGAGCGGAGGAGCAGTTCTTC. Translation gives CASSMGAEEQFF.

The rearrangement uses TRBV24-1 and TRBJ2-1; 10 bases are a match to TRBD2. V lost 1 base and J lost 0; bases outside the gene matches: 8. Per germline, CDR1 KGHDR and CDR2 SFDVKD. The CDR3 is made up of 19 amino acids. The CDR3 DNA follows: TGTGCCACCAGTGATTTAAGCCTAGCGGGAGCCAGCTCCTACAATGAGCAGTTCTTC. As protein: CATSDLSLAGASSYNEQFF.

The CDR3 loop is CASSCPRQGATSGAYQETQYF. As DNA, the CDR3 is TGTGCCAGCAGTTGCCCTCGGCAGGGGGCAACTAGCGGGGCGTACCAAGAGACCCAGTACTTC. V gene TRBV27 combines with J gene TRBJ2-5, with 10 nucleotides matching TRBD2. The CDR3 runs 21 residues. Trimming at V came to 4 bases and at J to 0 bases, leaving 20 bases not matched to a gene. Germline assignment: CDR1 MNHEY and CDR2 SMNVEV (reference sequence).

The chain joins TRBV7-9 to TRBJ2-1; no definite D call. Deletions cut 3 bases from V and 4 bases from J, with 7 bases between. The CDR3 covers 13 residues. Germline assignment: CDR1 SEHNR and CDR2 FQNEAQ (reference sequence). CDR3 in DNA: TGTGCCAGCAGCTTGGGCCAGTACAATGAGCAGTTCTTC. Its translation: CASSLGQYNEQFF.

This clone has more than one count but fewer than ten. The CDR3 sequence: CASRSGQPQPQHF. The CDR3 DNA sequence: TGTGCCAGTAGATCCGGACAGCCGCAGCCCCAGCATTTT. This chain joins TRBV19 and TRBJ1-5; TRBD1 is a possible D gene (6 bases). V was clipped by 6 bases and J by 7 bases, with 13 bases between them. This CDR3 is built from 13 residues. Germline loops: CDR1 LNHDA, CDR2 SQIVND (reference sequence).

V and J are TRBV5-3 and TRBJ2-1; 9 nucleotides match TRBD2. TRBV5-3 is treated as an ORF (open reading frame) with a function not yet certain. This CDR3 has 15 amino acids. The trim removed 1 base at V and 7 bases at J, leaving 6 bases unmatched. The CDR3 here is CARSLSGGRANEQFF. The DNA of the CDR3 is TGTGCCAGAAGCTTGAGTGGCGGGAGGGCGAATGAGCAGTTCTTC.

The chain employs TRBV30 and TRBJ2-1; 10 bases are shared with TRBD2. CDR3 length: 15 amino acids. V was pared by 1 base and J by 8 bases, with 8 bases of the junction left unmatched. Germline V gene data show CDR1 as GTSNPN and CDR2 as SVGIG (reference sequence). In DNA form, the CDR3 reads TGTGCCTGGAGTGGGGCTAGCGGGAGTGGATATGAGCAGTTCTTC. Translating it yields CAWSGASGSGYEQFF.

The chain is built from TRBV9 and TRBJ2-3, with D perhaps assigned TRBD1 or TRBD2 (5 bases each). Germline CDR1 reads SGDLS; CDR2 reads YYNGEE. V was shortened by 4 bases and J by 2 bases, with 20 bases between the two germline ends. The CDR3 runs to 17 residues. The CDR3 nucleotides read TGTGCCAGCAGCCTACGCTCCGCAGGGACCTCCACAGATACGCAGTATTTT. Protein product: CASSLRSAGTSTDTQYF.

The chain employs TRBV9 and TRBJ2-2, with 7 bases aligning to TRBD2. Germline V gene sequence: CDR1 SGDLS, CDR2 YYNGEE. The CDR3 has 16 residues. V lost 7 bases and J lost 4; bases outside the gene matches: 13. The CDR3 loop is CASAGAGDPFTGELFF. Written as DNA, the CDR3 is TGTGCCAGCGCCGGGGCGGGGGACCCATTCACCGGGGAGCTGTTTTTT.

This chain uses TRBV19 with TRBJ2-3; 9 bases are shared with TRBD2. CDR1 LNHDA and CDR2 SQIVND come from the germline V gene (reference sequence). CDR3 size: 13 residues. V was pared by 10 bases and J by 1 base, with 3 bases of the junction left unmatched. CDR3 in amino acids: CATRTSGTDTQYF. CDR3 bases: TGTGCCACCAGGACTAGCGGCACAGATACGCAGTATTTT.

CDR3 nucleotides: TGTGCCAGCAGCCGGGGTACCCAGCCCCAGCATTTT. Amino acid sequence: CASSRGTQPQHF. The chain carries TRBV7-8 and TRBJ1-5; unclear D gene. Germline lookup yields CDR1 SGHVS and CDR2 FQNEAQ. The CDR3 totals 12 residues. Trimming left V 5 bases short and J 7 bases short, with 9 bases between.

The chain employs TRBV29-1 and TRBJ2-1; the D is unclear. The CDR3 extends over 11 amino acids. The germline V gene encodes CDR1 SQVTM and CDR2 ANQGSEA. The V and J ends lost 5 bases and 2 bases respectively, with 4 bases between them. DNA for the CDR3: TGCAGCGTTACAGCCTACAATGAGCAGTTCTTC. This sequence encodes CSVTAYNEQFF.

This sequence joins TRBV29-1 and TRBJ2-3, with 7 bases fitting TRBD1. The CDR3 spans 16 residues. Germline-derived CDR1 and CDR2 are SQVTM and ANQGSEA. V shed 6 bases and J 2 bases; nucleotides not matched to a gene: 14. The CDR3 nucleotides read TGCAGCGTGTCAGGGGGTTTGGGAGTGTTCACAGATACGCAGTATTTT. Translation gives CSVSGGLGVFTDTQYF.

This rearrangement joins TRBV27 to TRBJ2-7; D perhaps matches TRBD2 (6 bases). V was cut by 3 bases and J by 1 base, with 13 bases left in between. The germline V gene encodes CDR1 MNHEY and CDR2 SMNVEV (reference sequence). The CDR3 covers 15 residues. The CDR3 region is CASSFSRLGSYEQYF. CDR3 in DNA: TGTGCCAGCAGTTTCTCCCGACTAGGGTCCTACGAGCAGTACTTC.

The chain is built from TRBV28 and TRBJ1-5, with D hard to call. Germline values: CDR1 MDHEN, CDR2 SYDVKM. The CDR3 runs to 12 residues. The V gene lost 8 bases and the J gene lost 6 bases, with 11 bases spanning the gap. The CDR3 DNA reads as TGTGCCAGCTTCTCCGGCGGTCAGCCCCAGCATTTT. This translates into CASFSGGQPQHF.

The V call is TRBV7-9, the J call TRBJ2-3, with 8 bases aligning to TRBD1. Trimming removed 3 bases from V and 0 bases from J; junction bases left unmatched: 2. This CDR3 spans 15 amino acids. Germline V gene data show CDR1 as SEHNR and CDR2 as FQNEAQ (reference sequence). The CDR3 DNA follows: TGTGCCAGCAGCTTGCGGACAGGGAGCACAGATACGCAGTATTTT. Translated, it gives CASSLRTGSTDTQYF.

V is TRBV19 and J is TRBJ1-4; D not resolved. The CDR3 sequence is 14 residues long. Trimming removed 5 bases at V and 0 bases at J, with 7 bases between. Per germline, CDR1 LNHDA and CDR2 SQIVND (reference sequence). CDR3 nucleotide sequence: TGTGCCAGTAGTTGGCAGGCAACTAATGAAAAACTGTTTTTT. Translation: CASSWQATNEKLFF.

The genes are TRBV15 and TRBJ2-3; 11 positions agree with TRBD1. The CDR3 sequence is 16 residues long. The germline V gene has CDR1 LNHNV and CDR2 YYDKDF (reference sequence). With 2 bases clipped from V and 2 bases from J, the junction kept 3 bases outside the gene matches. This CDR3 is CATSRRTGGLTDTQYF. Written as DNA, the CDR3 is TGTGCCACCAGCAGAAGGACAGGGGGCCTCACAGATACGCAGTATTTT. The full variable domain, with the rest looked up from reference TRBV15 and TRBJ2-3, is DAMVIQNPRYQVTQFGKPVTLSCSQTLNHNVMYWYQQKSSQAPKLLFHYYDKDFNNEADTPDNFQSRRPNTSFCFLDIRSPGLGDTAMYLCATSRRTGGLTDTQYFGPGTRLTVL.

The chain joins TRBV7-2 to TRBJ2-7; D is possibly TRBD2 (6 bases). Germline loops: CDR1 SGHTA, CDR2 FQGNSA. The CDR3 length is 13 residues. Deletions cut 5 bases from V and 7 bases from J, with 15 bases between. CDR3 amino acids: CASSPEGEGEQYF. The CDR3 nucleotides are TGTGCCAGCAGCCCGGAGGGAGAGGGTGAGCAGTACTTC.